This T cell receptor (beta chain) appears in the sequencing data of a study of blood T cell repertoires in COVID-19. Looking at the study overall: Acute and convalescent COVID-19 samples came from the United States, Italy and Spain. From T cells, B-cell-depleted T cells, or PBMCs came the material, which was cDNA or gDNA.

This CDR3 is built from 12 residues. The germline V gene has CDR1 SEHNR and CDR2 FQNEAQ (reference sequence). V lost 4 bases and J lost 10, with 13 bases in between. In the original workflow: Reference gene primer amplification in the assay estimated nucleated cell counts. TCRdb's copy holds only in-frame clones and misses some; the assay was immunoSEQ multiplex PCR. V, J and clone size were drawn from that table, and D and trimming were deduced from the DNA. The sample lists 300,000 to 400,000 clones; approximately 88% were seen once. J is TRBJ1-1 and V is TRBV7-9; possibly TRBD1 for D (6 bases). Sequencing used peripheral blood. The source of this sequence is a woman aged 50 to 65 with active or convalescent COVID-19. The CDR3, as DNA: TGTGCCAGCAGCTCTACAGGGTTTCGAGCTTTCTTT. Protein: CASSSTGFRAFF.